This T cell receptor (beta chain) was captured in a study of cytomegalovirus exposure and HLA in healthy donors (dated by TCRdb to between 2016 and 2019). At the level of the whole study: An earlier analysis of about 560 of the donors reported about 260 Gb of sequence data and approximately 120 million unique TCR beta sequences obtained from roughly 180 million T cells. About 330 gigabases of sequencing data and 75 million to 85 million unique TCR sequences made up an early release that covered fewer than 650 HLA-typed donors. Of the roughly 400 genotyped donors, approximately 83% fell in the genetic ancestry cluster associated with self-reported Caucasian donors. The study aimed to test whether cataloging public T cell receptors could reveal signatures of past pathogen exposure. The study profiled the T cell repertoires of hundreds of subjects by immunosequencing and related them to cytomegalovirus serostatus. Along with the approximately 700-subject first cohort, a separate validation cohort of over a hundred different subjects was used. The study combined high-throughput TCR immunosequencing, statistical association of individual TCRs with disease status, and machine learning to predict cytomegalovirus infection status. To study patterns of TCR occurrence, a later analysis re-analyzed previously published TCR beta repertoires from 500 to 850 donors and added high-resolution HLA genotyping. The later analysis used no new phenotypic data to find candidate immune exposures, relying instead on TCR beta sequences and their occurrence across donors. In an earlier analysis of roughly 540 of the donors, high-throughput TCR beta sequencing was used to judge whether each TCR beta V gene segment behaved as functional or pseudogenic. Alongside the repertoire data, information on donor age, sex, ethnicity and CMV serostatus was compiled. Genome-wide SNP genotypes for about 60% of the 666 donors were used in a later genetic analysis, which treated that subset as a discovery cohort. Every repertoire in the discovery cohort had been generated on one and the same sequencing platform. HLA typing covered class I and class II loci at four-digit resolution. The number of typed donors differed by locus: roughly 629-630 for A, B, C, DRB1 and DQB1; 522 for DQA1; fewer than 610 for DPA1; and about 470 for DPB1. Because of strong linkage in the cohort, roughly five DR-DQ haplotypes were treated as single units for association and clustering. On average, around 230,000 unique TCR beta nucleotide sequences were sequenced per donor among roughly 430 genotyped donors of the cohort, with approximately 18% of those sequences being non-productive. What the research found in general, with its limitations: A later analysis found that TCR association rates varied across HLA loci, with DRB1 alleles showing the most associated TCRs and HLA-C alleles the fewest. Immune exposure information for the cohort was limited to CMV serostatus. In a later analysis, most CMV-associated TCR beta chains were found to appear HLA-restricted, with HLA associations seemingly driven largely by CMV exposure. Some IMGT-functional V segments, including TRBV6-2 and TRBV6-3, could not be told apart with the 87-base-pair reads, so those segments were excluded. Several of the top co-occurrence clusters appeared to be linked to parvovirus B19, influenza, CMV and Epstein-Barr virus, according to a later analysis. The earlier analysis of almost 600 of the donors excluded some 15 rarely observed V segments, including chromosome 9 orphons, because counts were too low. Compared with equally common non-associated chains, HLA-associated TCR beta chains in a later analysis were more clonally expanded and had lower generation probabilities. A later analysis associated some 17,000 TCR beta sequences with specific HLA alleles at a false discovery rate of 0.05. Sequencing depth was assumed to be roughly uniform across donors in the presence/absence analyses, though that assumption may not hold. V-gene and J-gene trimming of TCR beta chains was associated with a missense DCLRE1C variant in a later genetic analysis, and the association was replicated in an independent cohort. Cytomegalovirus status was reported to be diagnosed by the classifier with high specificity and sensitivity in both the original and validation cohorts. Correlated functional status among segregating V segments might reflect linkage disequilibrium, but an unknown experimental factor could not be ruled out. A cluster of highly shared sequence variants was judged likely to represent a technical artifact of the sequencing pipeline. Most TCR sequences were seen in very few donors, while some public TCRs were found in many individuals. HLA typing was unavailable for some donors at each locus, so association tests used only the typed subset. This cohort had only TCR beta chains sequenced, and the lack of alpha or paired-chain data limited which features could be detected. The study listed over 150 TCR beta chains as associated with cytomegalovirus. When HLA alleles, especially DR and DQ, strongly co-occurred, attributing TCR associations to individual alleles was difficult. The authors suggested that the approach could potentially be extended to other disease states and immunological phenotypes. Three of the identified cytomegalovirus-associated TCR beta chains were confirmed in vitro to be specific for cytomegalovirus antigens. A further reported finding was that TCR beta sequences accurately predicted the HLA-A and HLA-B alleles for most subjects in the first cohort. In an earlier analysis of some 500 of the donors, most TCR beta V segments appeared in productive rearrangements about 90% or about 30% of the time, broadly matching IMGT annotations. Compared with the approximately 670-donor mean, donors in an Asian-associated ancestry cluster had fewer N-insertions in productive TCRs, according to a later genetic analysis.

To note about this clone: The antigen it binds to is not known.

The cohort was made up of under 800 healthy bone marrow donors. Cohort members were all nominally healthy when sampled, although unrecorded immune exposures were likely present. The donor was CMV seronegative and was included in the group of around 320 seronegative cohort members. Each donor provided a peripheral blood sample, and peripheral blood mononuclear cells were used for TCR beta sequencing. The Qiagen DNeasy Blood Extraction Kit was used to extract genomic DNA from the blood cell samples. V loses 0 bases at its end and J loses 5 bases; junction bases beyond the gene matches: 7. The germline V gene provides CDR1 SGHTA and CDR2 FQGTGA. From its cysteine to its phenylalanine, the CDR3 spans 15 amino acids. CDR3 DNA is the only sequence kept; it has 45 bases, read in frame from the first base. Libraries were made using the immunoSEQ multiplex PCR assay. A mixture of 60 forward primers for TCR Vbeta segments and 13 reverse primers for TCR Jbeta segments was used in the multiplex PCR. A multiplex PCR assay on genomic DNA amplified the CDR3 region of rearranged TCR beta genes. The Illumina HiSeq System was used to sequence the amplified TCR beta libraries as 87-base-pair reads. The study's own analysis went as follows. Across the roughly 640 repertoires, a later analysis counted 78 million or so unique TCR beta chains, approximately 10 million of which were shared by at least two donors. Raw reads were error-corrected and collapsed into unique sequences with a nearest-neighbor algorithm that merged closely related sequences to remove PCR and sequencing errors. CDR3 sequences were aligned to IMGT reference sequences to assign V, D and J gene segments. Each retained sequence needed at least a six-nucleotide match to both a V gene segment and a J gene segment. Rearrangements were classified as productive when the CDR3 lacked stop codons and remained in frame with V and J, and all other rearrangements were classified as non-productive. CDR3 was defined by IMGT convention, running from the second conserved V-encoded cysteine to the conserved J-encoded phenylalanine. In an earlier analysis of around 600 of the donors, sequences lacking an unambiguous match to a single V gene segment were excluded. In an earlier analysis of about 590 of the donors, a V segment was called functional when productive rearrangements were above 56.7%, and segregating when the standard deviation between donors exceeded 5%. A statistical classification framework was developed to diagnose cytomegalovirus status using the catalog of TCR beta chain sequences. In a later analysis, TCR nucleotide sequences were compared against IMGT/GENE-DB human TR gene sequences so that V and J genes could be assigned. The TCRdist pipeline was used in a later analysis to assign CDR3 sequences and most-parsimonious VDJ recombination scenarios. In a later analysis, every TCR beta chain was defined by the combination of its CDR3 amino acid sequence and its V-gene family, and reads without a unique V-gene family were dropped. A later analysis removed roughly 590 highly shared, low-generation-probability nucleotide sequences to deal with suspected cross-contamination and a sequencing artifact. In a later analysis, a clonal expansion index for each public chain was calculated from normalized within-repertoire ranks of inferred template counts. In a later analysis, generation probabilities were computed with a VDJ recombination model fitted to out-of-frame rearrangements, and the resulting probabilities were checked against IGoR. Hypergeometric tests were used in a later analysis to score TCR-TCR, TCR-HLA and TCR-CMV co-occurrence, with a repertoire-size bias correction applied to the TCR pairs. In a later analysis, false discovery rates were estimated by permuting HLA or CMV assignments 20 times. In a later analysis, co-occurring TCRs were grouped with DBSCAN, and TCRdist sequence similarity was added when clustering was performed within HLA-allele-positive subsets. For co-occurrence clustering, repertoires with fewer than 30,000 or more than 120,000 public chains were excluded, along with a handful of repertoires with anomalous nucleotide sharing. Held by TCRdb, this immuneACCESS table contains in-frame sequences only and omits some clones. Under half of the omission traces to an unresolved V gene where checked; the cause of the rest is unknown. Clonal size and the V and J genes are those of that table, whereas D and trimming came from the DNA. The table for this sample records approximately 130,000 clones. Of the sample, roughly 2% falls within the top ten clones.

This TCR came from a woman aged 60-70 years in good health and CMV-seronegative. The sample comprised PBMCs. The chain is made from TRBV7-3 and TRBJ2-7, and 7 bases in between align with TRBD2. The bases read TGTGCCAGCAGCTTAACTGGGGGAGGGCCCCACGAGCAGTACTTC. This sequence encodes CASSLTGGGPHEQYF.